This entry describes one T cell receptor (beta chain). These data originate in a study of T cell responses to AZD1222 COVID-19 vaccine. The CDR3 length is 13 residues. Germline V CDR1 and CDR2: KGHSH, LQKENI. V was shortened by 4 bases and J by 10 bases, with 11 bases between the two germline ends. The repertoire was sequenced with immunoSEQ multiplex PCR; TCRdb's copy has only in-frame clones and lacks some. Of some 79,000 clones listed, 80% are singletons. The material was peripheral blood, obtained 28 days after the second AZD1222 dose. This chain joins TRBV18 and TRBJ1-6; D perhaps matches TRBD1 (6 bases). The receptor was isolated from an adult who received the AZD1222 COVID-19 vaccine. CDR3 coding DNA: TGTGCCAGCTCACGGGACACACAGTCACCCCTCCACTTT. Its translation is CASSRDTQSPLHF.